These 32 T cell receptor beta chains share one sample of origin, sequenced in a study of identical twins. TCRdb re-derived calls from the 5' RACE reads in MiXCR, one entry per CDR3 protein. The repertoire holds around 470,000 distinct CDR3 sequences, 11% to 15% seen once, with 0.52% in the top ten. These data were also reused for a study on yellow fever vaccine responses in identical twins.

The specimen sequenced was CD4+ T cells sorted from blood. The receptors stem from a woman aged 18-29 years in good health.

The rearrangement joins TRBV5-1 to TRBJ2-5, with D perhaps matching TRBD1 (8 bases). V lost 3 bases and J lost 4, with 13 bases in between. Germline assignment: CDR1 SGHRS and CDR2 YFSETQ. This CDR3 spans 14 amino acids. The CDR3 protein is CASSYYRGGETQYF. The CDR3 nucleotides read TGCGCCAGCAGCTACTACAGGGGGGGAGAGACCCAGTACTTC.

The V gene is TRBV19, the J gene TRBJ2-4; 14 nucleotides align to TRBD2. CDR1 LNHDA and CDR2 SQIVND come from the germline V gene (reference sequence). This CDR3 contains 17 residues. The junction had 9 bases not matched to a gene; V was cut back by 4 bases and J by 7 bases. The CDR3 sequence is CASSTGLAGVTGNIQYF. The CDR3 bases are TGTGCCAGTAGTACGGGACTAGCGGGGGTCACGGGTAACATTCAGTACTTC.

V is TRBV9 and J is TRBJ1-1; the D is unclear. The CDR3 is 14 residues long. V lost 3 bases, J lost 1 base, and 10 bases lay in between. The germline V gene has CDR1 SGDLS and CDR2 YYNGEE. This CDR3 is CASSGNTRNTEAFF. Here the CDR3 DNA reads TGTGCCAGCAGCGGGAACACAAGGAACACTGAAGCTTTCTTT.

This clonotype came up a few times. The V and J genes are TRBV10-1 and TRBJ2-2, with a tentative D call TRBD1 (6 bases). The length of the CDR3 is 14 residues. Germline V gives CDR1 WNHNN, CDR2 SYGVQD (reference sequence). Trimming left V 2 bases short and J 6 bases short, with 10 bases between. The CDR3 here is CASSETGLAGELFF. As DNA, the CDR3 is TGCGCCAGCAGTGAGACAGGGCTCGCCGGGGAGCTGTTTTTT.

The table lists this clonotype with a few counts. The V call is TRBV18, the J call TRBJ1-2, with 8 bases matching TRBD1. From germline, CDR1 is KGHSH and CDR2 LQKENI. V gave up 3 bases and J gave up 8 bases; unmatched junction bases: 5. The length of the CDR3 is 13 residues. The CDR3 DNA reads as TGTGCCAGCTCACCGACAGGGGATAACGGCTACACCTTC. Its translation is CASSPTGDNGYTF.

This clonotype was detected only a few times. The V gene is TRBV10-3, the J gene TRBJ2-3, with D possibly being TRBD2 (6 bases). The germline V gene encodes CDR1 ENHRY and CDR2 SYGVKD. CDR3 length: 14 amino acids. The V and J ends lost 8 bases and 4 bases respectively, with 16 bases between them. In nucleotides, the CDR3 is TGTGCCATCTTCCATGGCCCGGGGGCAGATACGCAGTATTTT. Protein product: CAIFHGPGADTQYF.

This clonotype was counted between two and nine times. J is TRBJ1-5 and V is TRBV4-3; tentative D call: TRBD1 (5 bases). Germline-derived CDR1 and CDR2 are LGHNA and YSLEER. The V end lost 0 bases, the J end lost 0 bases, and 9 bases lay between the germline ends. The CDR3 has 16 amino acids. The CDR3 loop is CASSQDFDSSNQPQHF. CDR3 nucleotide sequence: TGCGCCAGCAGCCAAGATTTCGACAGTAGCAATCAGCCCCAGCATTTT.

CDR3 DNA sequence: TGTGCCACCTCAAGTAGCGGGAGGGCCGGAGAGACCCAGTACTTC. This gives the protein CATSSSGRAGETQYF. The gene calls are TRBV28 and TRBJ2-5, with 11 nucleotides matching TRBD2. J was trimmed by 4 bases and V by 10 bases; bases with no gene match: 11. Germline CDR1 MDHEN, CDR2 SYDVKM. The CDR3 is made up of 15 amino acids.

The rearrangement links TRBV21-1 to TRBJ2-7. TRBV21-1 is deemed a pseudogene. The CDR3 spans 14 residues. CDR3 protein: CASSKAREDYEQYF. DNA of the CDR3: TGTGCCAGCAGCAAAGCTAGAGAGGATTACGAGCAGTACTTC.

The rearrangement links TRBV5-5 to TRBJ2-7, with a tentative D call TRBD2 (6 bases). CDR1 is SGHKS and CDR2 is YYEKEE in the germline V gene (reference sequence). V lost 4 bases and J lost 0, with 17 bases in between. This CDR3 is 16 amino acids long. The CDR3, as DNA: TGTGCCAGCAGCAGACGACTAGTTACCGTCTCCTACGAGCAGTACTTC. Protein sequence: CASSRRLVTVSYEQYF.

The V and J genes are TRBV20-1 and TRBJ2-7; D unresolved. Per germline, CDR1 DFQATT and CDR2 SNEGSKA (reference sequence). The CDR3 extends over 14 amino acids. V shed 5 bases and J shed 3 bases, with 17 bases lying between them. CDR3 in amino acids: CSARDLVEIYEQYF. As DNA, the CDR3 is TGCAGTGCTCGCGACCTGGTGGAGATCTACGAGCAGTACTTC.

This clonotype occurred a few times. This chain links TRBV12-3 or TRBV12-4 with TRBJ2-2; a weak D match, TRBD2 (5 bases). Deletions cut 7 bases from V and 4 bases from J, with 16 bases between. The CDR3 runs 15 residues. For the CDR3, the DNA is TGTGCCAGCATCCTTTTAAGCGGACGCACCGGGGAGCTGTTTTTT. Translation: CASILLSGRTGELFF.

The sample holds many counts of this clonotype. The rearrangement links TRBV9 to TRBJ2-1, with 10 bases fitting TRBD2. J lost 1 base, V lost 4 bases, and 5 bases had no gene match. The CDR3 sequence is 16 residues long. Germline V gene sequence: CDR1 SGDLS, CDR2 YYNGEE. DNA for the CDR3: TGTGCCAGCAGCTCCCGGACTAGCGGTTCCTACAATGAGCAGTTCTTC. Protein: CASSSRTSGSYNEQFF.

The table lists this clonotype with a few counts. This rearrangement joins TRBV28 to TRBJ2-3; D is unclear. Germline V CDR1 and CDR2: MDHEN, SYDVKM. This CDR3 has 12 residues. Trimming stripped 1 base from V and 7 bases from J, with 6 bases between. The CDR3 loop is CASSLSINTQYF. CDR3 DNA: TGTGCCAGCAGTTTATCCATAAATACGCAGTATTTT.

This chain joins TRBV19 and TRBJ2-7; the D gene is possibly TRBD1 (5 bases). The CDR3 sequence is 13 residues long. Germline lookup yields CDR1 LNHDA and CDR2 SQIVND (reference sequence). V lost 3 bases and J 5 bases, leaving 11 bases between the germline ends. The CDR3 reads CASSMSGIHEQYF. The CDR3 DNA follows: TGTGCCAGTAGTATGTCAGGGATCCACGAGCAGTACTTC.

The sample holds many counts of this clonotype. This sequence joins TRBV20-1 and TRBJ2-2; perhaps TRBD1 as D (6 bases). Germline CDR1 is DFQATT and CDR2 is SNEGSKA (reference sequence). The CDR3 is 16 residues long. Trimming left V 1 base short and J 7 bases short, with 19 bases between. The CDR3 is CSARGPGTPWGGELFF. CDR3 in DNA: TGCAGTGCTAGAGGCCCCGGGACACCTTGGGGCGGGGAGCTGTTTTTT.

This chain uses TRBV19 with TRBJ1-1, with D perhaps TRBD1 (6 bases). This CDR3 is built from 13 residues. Germline assignment: CDR1 LNHDA and CDR2 SQIVND (reference sequence). V was cut by 4 bases and J by 3 bases, with 9 bases left in between. The CDR3 region has the DNA TGTGCCAGTAGTACTTACAGGGACACTGAAGCTTTCTTT. The encoded protein is CASSTYRDTEAFF.

V usage is TRBV7-3 and J usage is TRBJ2-3, with TRBD2 matching 7 bases. Germline assignment: CDR1 SGHTA and CDR2 FQGTGA. V dropped 3 bases and J dropped 4; count of bases not matched to a gene: 4. There are 14 residues in the CDR3. The CDR3 loop reads CASSFTSVSDTQYF. The CDR3 coding sequence is TGTGCCAGCAGCTTCACTAGCGTTTCAGATACGCAGTATTTT. Together with reference TRBV7-3 and TRBJ2-3, the CDR3 gives the full variable domain: GAGVSQTPSNKVTEKGKYVELRCDPISGHTALYWYRQSLGQGPEFLIYFQGTGAADDSGLPNDRFFAVRPEGSVSTLKIQRTERGDSAVYLCASSFTSVSDTQYFGPGTRLTVL.

This clonotype was observed many times. The chain combines TRBV10-3 with TRBJ2-3, with 10 positions matching TRBD1. Germline values: CDR1 ENHRY, CDR2 SYGVKD. J gave up 5 bases and V 5 bases, and 4 bases lay outside the gene matches. CDR3 length: 14 residues. Written as DNA, the CDR3 is TGTGCCATCAGTTCGACAGGGGGCAGAGATACGCAGTATTTT. It yields the protein CAISSTGGRDTQYF.

CDR3: CSARLVRSNEQFF. CDR3 coding DNA: TGCAGTGCTAGGCTCGTGCGGAGCAATGAGCAGTTCTTC. This sequence joins TRBV20-1 and TRBJ2-1; D unclear. CDR1 is DFQATT and CDR2 is SNEGSKA in the germline V gene (reference sequence). CDR3 size: 13 residues. Trimming removed 3 bases from V and 6 bases from J, with 12 bases in between.

J is TRBJ2-5 and V is TRBV20-1; 7 positions agree with TRBD2. V dropped 2 bases and J dropped 4; count of bases not matched to a gene: 25. Germline V lookup: CDR1 DFQATT, CDR2 SNEGSKA (reference sequence). CDR3 length: 20 residues. CDR3: CSARPLGRARGGPSSETQYF. The CDR3 DNA follows: TGCAGTGCTAGACCCCTAGGCAGGGCACGGGGAGGGCCATCGTCAGAGACCCAGTACTTC.

The chain employs TRBV6-2 or TRBV6-3 and TRBJ2-2; 7 bases match TRBD2. The CDR3 covers 17 residues. V dropped 0 bases and J dropped 3; count of bases not matched to a gene: 7. CDR1 and CDR2 (germline): MNHEY, SVGEGT. Here the CDR3 reads CASSYSAASGYTGELFF. The DNA for the CDR3 is TGTGCCAGCAGTTACTCCGCGGCTAGCGGTTACACCGGGGAGCTGTTTTTT.

This clonotype was seen a few times. The V gene is TRBV27, the J gene TRBJ2-1, with D possibly being TRBD2 (5 bases). The CDR3 is 14 residues long. The germline V gene encodes CDR1 MNHEY and CDR2 SMNVEV (reference sequence). V lost 5 bases to trimming and J lost 10 bases, with 18 bases between them. The CDR3 bases are TGTGCCAGCAGTCCTGTCTTCTCTAGCACCGAGCAGTTCTTC. Translating it yields CASSPVFSSTEQFF.

This clonotype was detected many times. The V gene is TRBV6-5, the J gene TRBJ2-2; no firm D call. CDR1 is MNHEY and CDR2 is SVGAGI in the germline V gene. The CDR3 is 15 amino acids. V lost 0 bases and J 1 base, leaving 6 bases between the germline ends. The CDR3 is CASSYSGGNTGELFF. DNA for the CDR3: TGTGCCAGCAGTTACTCAGGCGGGAACACCGGGGAGCTGTTTTTT.

In this sample, this clonotype turned up many times. V and J are TRBV2 and TRBJ2-3; TRBD2 might be the D (5 bases). Looked up from germline, CDR1 is SNHLY and CDR2 is FYNNEI. V dropped 4 bases and J dropped 4 bases, with 12 bases sitting between them. This CDR3 spans 14 amino acids. Here the CDR3 DNA reads TGTGCCAGCAGTGTAGGCCTAGCCTCAGATACGCAGTATTTT. Protein: CASSVGLASDTQYF.

This sequence joins TRBV6-2 or TRBV6-3 and TRBJ2-3, with D hard to call. Germline V gene sequence: CDR1 MNHEY, CDR2 SVGEGT. V lost 0 bases, J lost 0 bases, and 7 bases lay in between. This CDR3 is built from 15 residues. In DNA, the CDR3 is TGTGCCAGCAGTTACTCACCGAGTAGCACAGATACGCAGTATTTT. Protein: CASSYSPSSTDTQYF.

The chain recombines TRBV7-2 with TRBJ1-4; 8 bases align to TRBD1. CDR1 is SGHTA, CDR2 FQGNSA, per germline. With V trimmed by 5 bases and J by 3 bases, 8 bases remained unmatched. The CDR3 totals 16 residues. The CDR3 bases are TGTGCCAGCAGCCTTATTGGACAGGGAGCTAATGAAAAACTGTTTTTT. As protein: CASSLIGQGANEKLFF.

The rearrangement joins TRBV7-9 to TRBJ2-1; D is possibly TRBD2 (7 bases). V was pared by 5 bases and J by 5 bases, with 13 bases between. The germline CDR1 and CDR2 sequences are SEHNR and FQNEAQ (reference sequence). This CDR3 comprises 14 residues. CDR3 sequence reads: CASSGGAQNNEQFF. The CDR3 nucleotides read TGTGCCAGCAGCGGGGGGGCACAGAACAATGAGCAGTTCTTC.

The chain recombines TRBV7-9 with TRBJ2-1; 10 bases are shared with TRBD2. This CDR3 is built from 14 residues. CDR1 is SEHNR and CDR2 is FQNEAQ in the germline V gene (reference sequence). J gave up 0 bases and V 10 bases, and 3 bases lay outside the gene matches. The CDR3 DNA follows: TGTGCCACCTCTAGCGGGAGCTCCTACAATGAGCAGTTCTTC. Protein product: CATSSGSSYNEQFF.

The chain employs TRBV11-1 and TRBJ2-6; no definite D call. The CDR3 consists of 14 residues. Deletions cut 5 bases from V and 5 bases from J, with 10 bases between. In germline, CDR1 is SGHAT, CDR2 FQDESV (reference sequence). The DNA of the CDR3 is TGTGCCAGCAGCCCGCAGGTGAGGGCCAACGTCCTGACTTTC. Its translation: CASSPQVRANVLTF.

The chain couples TRBV29-1 to TRBJ1-5; TRBD1 aligns across 7 bases. The CDR3 loop spans 13 amino acids. Germline CDR1 and CDR2: SQVTM and ANQGSEA. Germline trimming cut 7 bases from V and 7 bases from J; bases unmatched to any gene: 10. CDR3 nucleotide sequence: TGCAGCGCCTCAGCGCTCAGGGGGCAGCCCCAGCATTTT. This sequence encodes CSASALRGQPQHF.

The table lists this clonotype with a few counts. The V and J genes are TRBV5-1 and TRBJ2-7; D may match TRBD1 or TRBD2 (5 bases each). Germline-derived CDR1 and CDR2 are SGHRS and YFSETQ. Trimming took off 0 bases at V and 3 bases at J, with 10 bases between the two ends. The CDR3 totals 14 residues. CDR3 protein: CASSLGDPFYEQYF. CDR3 nucleotide sequence: TGCGCCAGCAGCTTGGGGGACCCTTTCTACGAGCAGTACTTC.